A single sample gave rise to the 15 T cell receptor beta chains below, sequenced in a study of preoperative IRX-2 immunotherapy in early breast cancer. Profiling relied on immunoSEQ multiplex PCR, and the TCRdb table lists in-frame clones only, not all of them. The sample holds roughly 2,500 clones, approximately 76% seen once. As for treatment: preoperative locoregional IRX-2 cytokine immunotherapy. This specimen was tumor tissue, taken before IRX-2 immunotherapy. The source of these receptors is a human donor with breast cancer.

The genes are TRBV5-1 and TRBJ2-7; TRBD1 aligns across 9 bases. Unmatched junction bases numbered 12, after V lost 1 base and J lost 4 bases. Germline V gene lookup returns CDR1 SGHRS and CDR2 YFSETQ. CDR3 length: 17 residues. The CDR3 sequence is CASSLSPGTGNLYEQYF. The CDR3 region has the DNA TGCGCCAGCAGCTTGAGCCCCGGGACAGGGAATTTGTACGAGCAGTACTTC.

The table lists this clone with a count of one. The chain has TRBV12-5 and TRBJ2-5; 9 bases agree with TRBD2. Germline V gene lookup returns CDR1 LGHNT and CDR2 FRNRAP. This CDR3 region has 15 residues. The CDR3 DNA follows: TGTGCCAGCAAATCGGGGACTAGCTCACGAGAGACCCAGTACTTC. Protein sequence: CASKSGTSSRETQYF.

Only one count was recorded for this clone. The rearrangement joins TRBV6-8 to TRBJ1-3; TRBD1 might be the D (5 bases). The CDR3 totals 14 residues. The ends were cut back, 11 bases at V and 9 bases at J, with 23 bases in the middle. The germline V gene encodes CDR1 MNHGY and CDR2 SAAAGT. For the CDR3, the DNA is TGTGCCCTAAGAGGGCAGGGAGGGAACGGCACCATATATTTT. Its translation: CALRGQGGNGTIYF.

This chain links TRBV5-1 with TRBJ1-4, with 7 bases identical to TRBD1. Germline V gene data show CDR1 as SGHRS and CDR2 as YFSETQ. The CDR3 covers 15 residues. After removal of 4 bases from V and 0 bases from J, the junction contained 3 bases not matched to a gene. The CDR3 here is CASSRQGTTNEKLFF. In DNA, the CDR3 is TGCGCCAGCAGCCGACAGGGAACAACTAATGAAAAACTGTTTTTT.

The chain joins TRBV18 to TRBJ2-5; D is unclear. The germline CDR1 and CDR2 sequences are KGHSH and LQKENI. The V and J ends lost 2 bases and 3 bases respectively, with 7 bases between them. The CDR3 covers 13 residues. This chain's CDR3 is CASSPDGEETQYF. In nucleotides, the CDR3 is TGTGCCAGCTCACCAGACGGAGAAGAGACCCAGTACTTC.

This chain joins TRBV5-1 and TRBJ2-5; 8 nucleotides agree with TRBD2. The CDR3 loop spans 14 amino acids. V shed 4 bases, J shed 4 bases, and the junction held 6 bases outside the gene matches. Germline lookup yields CDR1 SGHRS and CDR2 YFSETQ. The CDR3, as DNA: TGCGCCAGCAGCCTTAGCGGGACAAGAGAGACCCAGTACTTC. Translated: CASSLSGTRETQYF.

The V call is TRBV6-8, the J call TRBJ1-1; weak D call: TRBD1 (6 bases). Trimming cost V 10 bases and J 3 bases, with 24 bases left between them. The CDR3 spans 16 residues. Germline CDR1 and CDR2: MNHGY and SAAAGT. CDR3 amino acids: CAIIAGRDRGDTEAFF. CDR3 DNA: TGTGCCATCATAGCGGGACGGGATAGGGGGGACACTGAAGCTTTCTTT.

This clone was found a few times. The CDR3: CASRTGVTGANVLTF. The DNA for the CDR3 is TGTGCCAGCAGGACAGGGGTGACTGGGGCCAACGTCCTGACTTTC. The chain couples TRBV28 to TRBJ2-6; 8 bases line up with TRBD1. V lost 6 bases, J lost 2 bases, and 3 bases stayed unmatched. The CDR3 totals 15 residues. Germline CDR1 and CDR2: MDHEN and SYDVKM.

Turning to this clone: One end of the junction fails to match germline, which may point to a read error. The same CDR3 can be traced to other DNA sequences in this sample. This chain uses TRBV7-6 with TRBJ2-7; a possible D gene is TRBD1 (6 bases). This CDR3 is 15 amino acids long. From germline, CDR1 is SGHVS and CDR2 FNYEAQ. The CDR3: CASSPRDTRSYEQYF. In DNA, the CDR3 is TGTGCCAGCAGCCCACGGGACACTCGGTCCTACGAACAGTACTTC.

This clone was seen only once. The J gene is TRBJ2-3, the V gene TRBV6-8, with no clear D. The germline V and J ends were trimmed by 4 bases and 3 bases, with 17 bases remaining between them. The V gene's germline CDR1 is MNHGY and CDR2 SAAAGT. The CDR3 is made up of 16 amino acids. The CDR3 DNA sequence: TGTGCCAGCAGTTTCCTGGCCCCGGAGAAAACAGATACGCAGTATTTT. Translation: CASSFLAPEKTDTQYF.

Worth noting for this clone: A read error may account for a junction end that differs from germline. The chain uses TRBV16 and TRBJ1-2; D is undetermined. The CDR3 runs 12 residues. Germline assignment: CDR1 KGHSY and CDR2 FQNENV. The CDR3 spells CASNQSRAGYTF. The CDR3 DNA follows: TGTGCCAGCAACCAATCTCGGGCCGGCTACACCTTC. The entire variable domain, with the rest obtained from reference TRBV16 and TRBJ1-2, is as follows: GEEVAQTPKHLVRGEGQKAKLYCAPIKGHSYVFWYQQVLKNEFKFLISFQNENVFDETGMPKERFSAKCLPNSPCSLEIQATKLEDSAVYFCASNQSRAGYTFGSGTRLTVV.

This clone was seen only a few times. This chain connects TRBV6-8 to TRBJ1-2, with D possibly being TRBD1 (5 bases). The germline V gene encodes CDR1 MNHGY and CDR2 SAAAGT. The CDR3 runs to 14 residues. The V end lost 6 bases, the J end lost 1 base, and 12 bases lay between the germline ends. CDR3 residues: CASSHMGGNYGYTF. The CDR3 nucleotides read TGTGCCAGCAGCCATATGGGGGGTAACTATGGCTACACCTTC.

The CDR3 loop reads CASSEEGAGANVLTF. CDR3 sequence (DNA): TGTGCCAGCAGTGAAGAGGGGGCTGGGGCCAACGTCCTGACTTTC. This sequence joins TRBV6-1 and TRBJ2-6, with D perhaps matching TRBD1 (6 bases). CDR1 and CDR2 from the germline V gene are MNHNS and SASEGT. The CDR3 contains 15 residues. V dropped 1 base and J dropped 2 bases, with 6 bases sitting between them.

This chain connects TRBV10-2 to TRBJ2-7; 9 bases map to TRBD2. V shed 5 bases, J shed 4 bases, and the junction held 6 bases outside the gene matches. Germline V gene data show CDR1 as WSHSY and CDR2 as SAAADI. CDR3 length: 14 residues. The CDR3 is CASSLAGSRYEQYF. The CDR3 DNA is TGCGCCAGCAGTCTAGCGGGGTCACGGTACGAGCAGTACTTC.

V is TRBV23-1 and J is TRBJ1-2; D may be TRBD1 (6 bases). TRBV23-1 is an ORF, with its function uncertain. This CDR3 is built from 14 residues. V was clipped by 6 bases and J by 6 bases, with 17 bases between them. CDR3: CASSSLQGGNGYTF. For the CDR3, the DNA is TGCGCCAGCAGCTCCCTACAGGGTGGGAATGGCTACACCTTC.